This note documents a single TCR beta chain sequence. Its antigen is as yet unknown. The data originate from a study of T-cell memory formation after mild COVID-19. Study-wide results and caveats: Contracting clones from day 15 to 85 showed balanced CD4/CD8; later expanders favored CD4+.

J gave up 0 bases and V 4 bases, and 8 bases lay outside the gene matches. The CDR3 covers 18 residues. Using its own MiXCR run on the 5' RACE reads, TCRdb lists one record per CDR3 protein. The sample has nearly 200,000 distinct CDR3 sequences, around 16% seen once. The sample was PBMCs or a T cell subset sorted from them (not recorded which). The chain uses TRBV12-3 or TRBV12-4 and TRBJ1-5; TRBD1 matches 11 bases. This receptor was obtained from an adult woman who had mild COVID-19 (a few samples of this study predate the infection). Cell type and time point are not known. Written as DNA, the CDR3 is TGTGCCAGCAGTTCGGACAGGGGGCGGTGGACTAGCAATCAGCCCCAGCATTTT. Its protein is CASSSDRGRWTSNQPQHF.